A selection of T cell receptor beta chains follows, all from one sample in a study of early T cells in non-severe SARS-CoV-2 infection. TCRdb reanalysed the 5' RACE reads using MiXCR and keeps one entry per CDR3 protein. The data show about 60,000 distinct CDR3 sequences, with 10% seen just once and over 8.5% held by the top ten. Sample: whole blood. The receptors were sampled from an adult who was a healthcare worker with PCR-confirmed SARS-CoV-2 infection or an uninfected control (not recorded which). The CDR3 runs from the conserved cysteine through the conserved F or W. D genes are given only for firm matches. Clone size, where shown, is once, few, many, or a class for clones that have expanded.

CDR3: CASSEVYGPSIMGKLFF
DNA: TGTGCCAGCAGTGAAGTTTACGGCCCGAGTATAATGGGAAAACTGTTTTTT
D: NA
size: few
J: TRBJ1-4
V: TRBV6-1

CDR3: CASSFASGSHEQYF
DNA: TGCGCCAGCAGCTTTGCTAGCGGGAGCCACGAGCAGTACTTC
D: TRBD2
size: few
J: TRBJ2-7
V: TRBV5-1

CDR3: CASSLFGGDTEAFF
DNA: TGTGCCAGCAGCTTATTCGGGGGCGACACTGAAGCTTTCTTT
D: NA
size: many
J: TRBJ1-1
V: TRBV7-9

CDR3: CSVLGGLWYEQYF
DNA: TGCAGCGTTTTGGGGGGGCTGTGGTACGAGCAGTACTTC
D: NA
size: few
J: TRBJ2-7
V: TRBV29-1

CDR3: CSVDGTAFGGYTF
DNA: TGCAGCGTCGACGGGACAGCGTTTGGGGGCTACACCTTC
D: TRBD1
size: NA
J: TRBJ1-2
V: TRBV29-1

CDR3: CAISEGGGQGAYEQYF
DNA: TGTGCCATCAGTGAGGGAGGGGGACAGGGAGCCTACGAGCAGTACTTC
D: TRBD1
size: many
J: TRBJ2-7
V: TRBV10-3

CDR3: CASSLQGYGYTF
DNA: TGTGCCAGCAGCTTACAGGGCTATGGCTACACCTTC
D: NA
size: many
J: TRBJ1-2
V: TRBV7-2

CDR3: CATSDLGELGNEQFF
DNA: TGTGCCACCAGTGATTTAGGGGAGTTGGGGAATGAGCAGTTCTTC
D: NA
size: NA
J: TRBJ2-1
V: TRBV24-1

CDR3: CASSPQDYSNQPQHF
DNA: TGTGCCAGCAGCCCCCAGGATTATAGCAATCAGCCCCAGCATTTT
D: NA
size: NA
J: TRBJ1-5
V: TRBV6-5

CDR3: CASSYRHTYGYTF
DNA: TGTGCCAGCAGTTACCGGCATACCTATGGCTACACCTTC
D: NA
size: many
J: TRBJ1-2
V: TRBV6-5

CDR3: CSAIQGAQETQYF
DNA: TGCAGTGCCATTCAGGGGGCTCAAGAGACCCAGTACTTC
D: TRBD1
size: few
J: TRBJ2-5
V: TRBV20-1

CDR3: CASSPATDTQYF
DNA: TGTGCCAGCTCACCAGCAACAGATACGCAGTATTTT
D: NA
size: NA
J: TRBJ2-3
V: TRBV18

CDR3: CASSITGLWGNEKLFF
DNA: TGTGCCAGCAGTATCACAGGGCTTTGGGGGAATGAAAAACTGTTTTTT
D: NA
size: many
J: TRBJ1-4
V: TRBV6-6

CDR3: CSVGDSALANEQFF
DNA: TGCAGCGTGGGGGACAGCGCGTTAGCAAATGAGCAGTTCTTC
D: TRBD1
size: once
J: TRBJ2-1
V: TRBV29-1

CDR3: CASSGGLVDYNEQFF
DNA: TGTGCCAGCTCCGGAGGACTAGTAGACTACAATGAGCAGTTCTTC
D: TRBD2
size: many
J: TRBJ2-1
V: TRBV18

CDR3: CASSLTNFNYNEQFF
DNA: TGTGCCAGCAGCTTAACAAACTTCAACTACAATGAGCAGTTCTTC
D: NA
size: few
J: TRBJ2-1
V: TRBV7-6

CDR3: CSVKETGNTGELFF
DNA: TGCAGCGTTAAGGAAACAGGGAACACCGGGGAGCTGTTTTTT
D: NA
size: few
J: TRBJ2-2
V: TRBV29-1

CDR3: CASTLNGIPSPKNIQYF
DNA: TGCGCCAGCACCCTGAACGGGATCCCAAGCCCCAAAAACATTCAGTACTTC
D: NA
size: NA
J: TRBJ2-4
V: TRBV4-1

CDR3: CAIGRSNQPQHF
DNA: TGTGCCATCGGACGGAGCAATCAGCCCCAGCATTTT
D: NA
size: NA
J: TRBJ1-5
V: TRBV7-8

CDR3: CSASLAGGLIEQYF
DNA: TGCAGTGCTAGCTTAGCGGGAGGGCTTATTGAGCAGTACTTC
D: TRBD2
size: many
J: TRBJ2-7
V: TRBV20-1

CDR3: CASSYYTDTQYF
DNA: TGTGCCAGCAGTTATTACACAGATACGCAGTATTTT
D: NA
size: NA
J: TRBJ2-3
V: TRBV6-2/TRBV6-3

CDR3: CSASRTSGRGEQYF
DNA: TGCAGTGCCAGTCGGACTAGCGGGAGGGGCGAGCAGTACTTC
D: TRBD2
size: NA
J: TRBJ2-7
V: TRBV20-1

CDR3: CASSFGLDYNEQFF
DNA: TGTGCCAGCAGTTTTGGGCTTGACTACAATGAGCAGTTCTTC
D: NA
size: many
J: TRBJ2-1
V: TRBV12-3/TRBV12-4

CDR3: CASSLTPWDRGQHGYTF
DNA: TGTGCCAGCAGCTTAACCCCCTGGGACAGGGGGCAACATGGCTACACCTTC
D: TRBD1
size: many
J: TRBJ1-2
V: TRBV7-3

CDR3: CASSQQTGNIYEQYF
DNA: TGCGCCAGCAGCCAACAAACAGGGAATATCTACGAGCAGTACTTC
D: NA
size: few
J: TRBJ2-7
V: TRBV4-3

CDR3: CASSDGLAGYNEQFF
DNA: TGTGCCAGCAGTGATGGACTAGCGGGATACAATGAGCAGTTCTTC
D: TRBD2
size: few
J: TRBJ2-1
V: TRBV2

CDR3: CASSLYQGRNTIYF
DNA: TGTGCCAGCAGCTTGTATCAGGGCCGAAACACCATATATTTT
D: NA
size: NA
J: TRBJ1-3
V: TRBV5-5

CDR3: CASSLEADQPQHF
DNA: TGTGCCAGCAGCTTAGAGGCGGACCAGCCCCAGCATTTT
D: NA
size: many
J: TRBJ1-5
V: TRBV7-2